The following is a TCR beta chain sequence with its context. Its antigen is unidentified. Clones were read by immunoSEQ multiplex PCR, and TCRdb kept only the in-frame ones, dropping some. The sample consists of more than 1,200,000 clones, approximately 98.5% of them appearing once. These data come from a study of shared clonotypes between healthy human individuals. The overall study: Researchers assigned three CD4 naive, three CD4 memory, two CD8 naive and one CD8 memory plate to each donor. Study-wide results and caveats: Even with large depth, rarefaction showed that sorted-subset sequencing was incomplete. When naive CD4 clonotypes were compared across a few donors, approximately 5% were shared.

Specimen: naive CD4+ T cells sorted from blood. The sample's subset: CD45RA+ positively selected. The TCR comes from a man aged 25-45 years in good health.

This CDR3 is CASTSHRQGARGTEAFF. The CDR3 DNA reads TGCGCCAGCACCTCGCATAGACAGGGGGCGCGTGGCACTGAAGCTTTCTTT. The chain combines TRBV5-1 with TRBJ1-1; 10 nucleotides line up with TRBD1. With 6 bases clipped from V and 4 bases from J, the junction kept 15 bases outside the gene matches. Germline CDR1 SGHRS, CDR2 YFSETQ. This CDR3 comprises 17 residues.